The source of this TCR beta chain is a study of post-analysis software for immune sequencing data. V was clipped by 4 bases and J by 2 bases; unmatched bases: 4. This CDR3 is built from 14 residues. Germline CDR1 and CDR2: SGHRS and YFSETQ. Included in the TCR beta cDNA libraries were unique molecular identifiers. MiXCR, run by TCRdb on the PCR reads, gives a single entry per CDR3 protein. The table lists some 160,000 distinct CDR3 sequences, around 36% of them singletons. This clonotype has just a few counts. The sequencing here drew on blood, taken after autologous hematopoietic stem cell transplantation. The rearrangement links TRBV5-1 to TRBJ1-1, with 8 bases lining up with TRBD1. This TCR was recovered from a girl between 5 and 17 years old with multiple sclerosis. The CDR3 region has the DNA TGCGCCAGCAGCCCGGGACAGGTAAACACTGAAGCTTTCTTT. This codes for CASSPGQVNTEAFF.